These T cell receptor beta chains were read from a single sample in a study of blood T cell repertoires in COVID-19. The repertoire was sequenced with immunoSEQ multiplex PCR; TCRdb's copy has only in-frame clones and lacks some. The sample records more than 400,000 clones, roughly 88% being singletons. Material: peripheral blood. The receptors derive from a human donor in a cohort sampled during active COVID-19. CDR3s include the opening cysteine and the closing phenylalanine or tryptophan. D genes are given only for firm matches. Rows give clone size only sometimes, using once, few, many, or a class for an expanded clone.

D	V	size	J	CDR3
TRBD2	TRBV19	NA	TRBJ2-5	CASSTVAGGRQETQYF
NA	TRBV6-5	NA	TRBJ1-5	CASRGQGHNQPQHF
NA	TRBV5-4	NA	TRBJ1-1	CASSLDINSFTEAFF
TRBD1	TRBV5-1	NA	TRBJ2-3	CASSLEDRGHTDTQYF
NA	TRBV5-1	NA	TRBJ2-5	CASSLRETQYF
NA	TRBV7-3	NA	TRBJ2-6	CASSTQGAGANVLTF
TRBD2	TRBV30	NA	TRBJ2-7	CAWSVGTSGHTYEQYF
NA	TRBV7-9	NA	TRBJ2-3	CASSFLASGPDTQYF
TRBD1	TRBV7-3	NA	TRBJ1-1	CASSFGTGGSTEAFF
TRBD1	TRBV24-1	NA	TRBJ2-3	CATSDSLPPTGRADTQYF
TRBD1	TRBV29-1	NA	TRBJ2-7	CSVSGTGGTYEQYF
NA	TRBV2	NA	TRBJ1-4	CASLTSGATNEKLFF
TRBD2	TRBV19	NA	TRBJ2-2	CASTTLGLAGGTGELFF
NA	TRBV12-3/TRBV12-4	once	TRBJ1-2	CASSPTANYGYTF
TRBD1	TRBV29-1	NA	TRBJ1-2	CSVEDRDRGLAGYTF
NA	TRBV5-1	NA	TRBJ2-2	CASSPSTTPAELFF
NA	TRBV2	NA	TRBJ2-3	CASSLQGMTDTQYF
NA	TRBV6-5	NA	TRBJ2-1	CASNPTGSSYNEQFF
TRBD2	TRBV4-2	few	TRBJ2-3	CASGEAGATHSTDTQYF
TRBD1	TRBV24-1	NA	TRBJ1-1	CATSDPGTGVADEAFF
TRBD2	TRBV5-4	NA	TRBJ2-1	CASSSSLAGAGNEQFF
NA	TRBV18	once	TRBJ2-7	CASSIFKAGSSLSEQYF
NA	TRBV6-5	once	TRBJ2-6	CASSYSSNSGANVLTF
TRBD1	TRBV7-3	NA	TRBJ2-2	CASSPRTGGSTGELFF